This record concerns one T cell receptor (beta chain) sequence. This sample is part of a study of blood T cell repertoires in COVID-19. The wider study: PBMCs, B-cell-depleted T cells, or T cells provided the cDNA or gDNA that made up the material.

The Seattle patients, enrolled during active infection, were followed longitudinally. Profiling relied on immunoSEQ multiplex PCR, and the TCRdb table lists in-frame clones only, not all of them. Found here are roughly 410,000 clones, about nine tenths of them singletons; the top ten hold 1.5% to 1.7%. This sequence originates from a woman aged 40 to 49 with COVID-19, enrolled during active disease. Input material: peripheral blood.

The CDR3 DNA reads as TGTGCCAGCAGTTTAGCGACCGGGGCCCAGCATTTT. Translating it yields CASSLATGAQHF. The rearrangement uses TRBV12-3 or TRBV12-4 and TRBJ1-5; D not resolved. The CDR3 consists of 12 residues. Between the trimmed V and J ends, which lost 0 bases and 11 bases, there was a span of 8 bases.